The rows below give T cell receptor beta chains drawn from one sample of a study of CD8 T cells in ankylosing spondylitis. Each CDR3 protein gets one entry after TCRdb re-called the 5' RACE reads with MiXCR. Here the sample spans hundreds of thousands of distinct CDR3 sequences, around a quarter being singletons. The sequenced sample was blood, either unsorted or a sorted T cell fraction (not recorded which). The receptor source for this set is a male donor with ankylosing spondylitis or in good health (not recorded which). Both conserved end residues are part of each CDR3. D genes are given only for firm matches. Size values are once, few and many counts, or a class for expanded clones, and some rows have none.

>-|TRBJ2-7|-|TRBV6-5
CASSHRDTNYEQYF
TGTGCCAGCAGTCACCGGGACACCAACTACGAGCAGTACTTC
>-|TRBJ2-3|TRBD2|TRBV7-3
CASSSLRLAGGADTQYF
TGTGCCAGCAGTTCACTCAGACTAGCGGGAGGAGCAGATACGCAGTATTTT
>many|TRBJ1-5|-|TRBV29-1
CSVVWGNTGRSNQPQHF
TGCAGCGTTGTTTGGGGTAATACAGGGCGCAGCAATCAGCCCCAGCATTTT
>-|TRBJ2-7|-|TRBV6-1
CASSRQGPTYEQYF
TGTGCCAGCAGCCGGCAGGGGCCCACCTACGAGCAGTACTTC
>few|TRBJ2-3|TRBD1|TRBV12-3/TRBV12-4
CASSDYRGVADTQYF
TGTGCCAGCAGTGACTACAGGGGTGTCGCAGATACGCAGTATTTT
>-|TRBJ2-7|-|TRBV5-4
CASSGTDGYEQYF
TGTGCCAGCAGCGGGACCGACGGCTACGAGCAGTACTTC
>-|TRBJ1-1|-|TRBV25-1
CASSSRAGTEAFF
TGTGCCAGCAGTTCCAGGGCAGGCACTGAAGCTTTCTTT
>many|TRBJ2-2|TRBD1|TRBV5-1
CASSLEQGVNHFGTGELFF
TGCGCCAGCAGCTTGGAACAGGGGGTGAATCACTTTGGGACCGGGGAGCTGTTTTTT
>many|TRBJ1-1|TRBD1|TRBV11-2
CASSLVPGQGGPEAFF
TGTGCCAGCAGCTTAGTTCCCGGACAGGGTGGGCCTGAAGCTTTCTTT
>many|TRBJ1-1|TRBD1|TRBV20-1
CSARVGQGRTEAFF
TGCAGTGCTAGGGTGGGACAGGGAAGGACTGAAGCTTTCTTT
>many|TRBJ1-1|-|TRBV12-3/TRBV12-4
CASALTPEEAFF
TGTGCCAGCGCCCTAACCCCTGAAGAAGCTTTCTTT
>many|TRBJ2-7|-|TRBV20-1
CSARDGALSSYEQYF
TGCAGTGCTAGAGATGGAGCGTTGAGCTCCTACGAGCAGTACTTC
>once|TRBJ2-5|TRBD2|TRBV7-9
CTSSLDLAGVPSETQYF
TGTACCAGCAGCTTAGATCTAGCGGGAGTCCCATCAGAGACCCAGTACTTC
>-|TRBJ2-7|-|TRBV20-1
CSARDPMRESDEQYF
TGCAGTGCTAGAGATCCGATGAGGGAATCGGACGAGCAGTACTTC
>-|TRBJ2-1|-|TRBV25-1
CASSADRSSYNEQFF
TGTGCCAGCAGTGCCGACCGAAGCTCCTACAATGAGCAGTTCTTC
>few|TRBJ2-7|-|TRBV20-1
CSATTAGTLSYEQYF
TGCAGTGCCACCACGGCGGGGACCCTTTCCTACGAGCAGTACTTC
>once|TRBJ2-1|-|TRBV20-1
CSGGPSYNEQFF
TGCAGCGGGGGCCCCTCCTACAATGAGCAGTTCTTC
>few|TRBJ2-3|-|TRBV5-1
CASSFRDTDTQYF
TGCGCCAGCAGCTTTAGGGACACAGATACGCAGTATTTT
>many|TRBJ2-1|-|TRBV4-3
CASSQDAPSGYNEQFF
TGCGCCAGCAGCCAAGATGCCCCCTCGGGGTACAATGAGCAGTTCTTC
>many|TRBJ2-2|TRBD1|TRBV7-9
CASSPWTGRGRELFF
TGTGCCAGCAGCCCATGGACAGGACGGGGCCGGGAGCTGTTTTTT
>-|TRBJ1-1|-|TRBV20-1
CSAPWAGRTEAFF
TGCAGTGCTCCTTGGGCAGGGAGAACTGAAGCTTTCTTT
>-|TRBJ2-1|TRBD2|TRBV20-1
CSARDSGRGYNEQFF
TGCAGTGCTAGAGATAGCGGGAGGGGGTACAATGAGCAGTTCTTC
>many|TRBJ1-2|TRBD1|TRBV12-3/TRBV12-4
CASSPGQGSGYTF
TGTGCCAGCAGCCCGGGACAGGGGAGTGGCTACACCTTC
>many|TRBJ2-2|TRBD2|TRBV7-2
CASSPRLGRGTGELFF
TGTGCCAGCAGCCCTAGGCTAGGGAGGGGAACCGGGGAGCTGTTTTTT
>many|TRBJ2-7|-|TRBV5-1
CASSLKGLRGEQYF
TGCGCCAGCAGCTTGAAGGGATTAAGGGGCGAGCAGTACTTC
>few|TRBJ2-2|-|TRBV5-1
CASSLVTSGTGELFF
TGCGCCAGCAGCTTGGTTACAAGCGGGACCGGGGAGCTGTTTTTT
>many|TRBJ2-2|-|TRBV12-3/TRBV12-4
CASSPRSGDTGELFF
TGTGCCAGCAGTCCTCGCAGCGGAGACACCGGGGAGCTGTTTTTT
>-|TRBJ2-3|-|TRBV20-1
CSARPGIAASDTQYF
TGCAGTGCTAGACCCGGGATAGCGGCGTCAGATACGCAGTATTTT
>-|TRBJ2-2|-|TRBV24-1
CATGPTTGELFF
TGTGCCACGGGACCAACCACCGGGGAGCTGTTTTTT